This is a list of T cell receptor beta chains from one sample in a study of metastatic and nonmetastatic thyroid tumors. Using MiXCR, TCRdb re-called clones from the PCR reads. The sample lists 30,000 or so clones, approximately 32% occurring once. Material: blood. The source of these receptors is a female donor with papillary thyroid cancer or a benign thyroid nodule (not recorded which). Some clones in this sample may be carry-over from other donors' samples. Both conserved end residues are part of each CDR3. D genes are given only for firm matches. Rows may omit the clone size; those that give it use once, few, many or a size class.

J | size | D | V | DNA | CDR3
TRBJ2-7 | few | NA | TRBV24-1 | TGTGCCGCCTCGCCGCGGGGCCACGAGCAGTACTTC | CAASPRGHEQYF
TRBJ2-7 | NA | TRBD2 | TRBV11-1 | TGTGCCAGCAGCCCCCCCGCGGCTAGCGGGAGTTGGTACGAGCAGTACTTC | CASSPPAASGSWYEQYF
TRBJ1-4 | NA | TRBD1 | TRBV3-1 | TGTGCCAGCAGCCAAGAATCAGGGGGGAATAATGAAAAACTGTTTTTT | CASSQESGGNNEKLFF
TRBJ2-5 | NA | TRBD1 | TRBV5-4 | TGCGCCAGCAGCTTTGGTGGGACAGGTCCCCAAGAGACCCAGTACTTC | CASSFGGTGPQETQYF
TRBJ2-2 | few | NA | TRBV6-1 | TGTGCCAGCAGCCGCGAAACGAACACCTTGGAGCTGTTTTTT | CASSRETNTLELFF
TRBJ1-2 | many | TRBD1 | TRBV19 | TGTGCCAGTAGTCTACAGGGGGCGGAAGGCTACACCTTC | CASSLQGAEGYTF
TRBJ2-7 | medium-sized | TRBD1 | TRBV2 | TGTGCCAGCAGTACAGGGGGCGTCGACGAGCAGTACTTC | CASSTGGVDEQYF
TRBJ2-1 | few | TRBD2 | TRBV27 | TGTGCCAGCAGTTTACTAGCGGGGGGGCCACCTTTCTACAATGAACAGTTCTTC | CASSLLAGGPPFYNEQFF
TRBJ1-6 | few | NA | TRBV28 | TGTGCCAGCAGTTTATTGGGGTCATCCTATAATTCACCCCTCCACTTT | CASSLLGSSYNSPLHF
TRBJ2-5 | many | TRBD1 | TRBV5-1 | TGCGCCAGCAGCATTGCCCCAGCAGGGGGCGGAGAGACCCAGTACTTC | CASSIAPAGGGETQYF
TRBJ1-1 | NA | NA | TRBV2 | TGTGCCAGGGACAGAATGAAAACTGAAGCTTTCTTT | CARDRMKTEAFF
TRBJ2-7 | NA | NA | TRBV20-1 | TGCAGTGCACTTGGGGAAGAGCAGTACTTC | CSALGEEQYF
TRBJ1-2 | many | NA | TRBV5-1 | TGCGCCAGCAGCTTGGTTGTCTCCAACTATGGCTACACCTTC | CASSLVVSNYGYTF
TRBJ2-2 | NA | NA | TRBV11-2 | TGTGCCAGCAGCTCCTCGGGGCGGGTCGGGAACACCGGGGAGCTGTTTTTT | CASSSSGRVGNTGELFF
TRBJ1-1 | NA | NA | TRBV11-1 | TGTGCCAGCAGCCCCCCCCCCCCAGGGACCACTGAAGCTTTCTTT | CASSPPPPGTTEAFF
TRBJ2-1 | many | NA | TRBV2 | TGTGCCAGCAGTGAAAAGGGTGGGAATGAGCAGTTCTTC | CASSEKGGNEQFF
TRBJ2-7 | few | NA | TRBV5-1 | TGCGCCAGCAGCTTGCGGGACTCCTCCGGTAACTACGAGCAGTACTTC | CASSLRDSSGNYEQYF
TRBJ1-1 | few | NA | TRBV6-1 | TGTGCCAGCCGACGGGTCCCTCTCACTGAAGCTTTCTTT | CASRRVPLTEAFF
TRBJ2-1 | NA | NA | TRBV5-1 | TGCGCCAGCAGTCAGACGGTGACCTACAATGAGCAGTTCTTC | CASSQTVTYNEQFF
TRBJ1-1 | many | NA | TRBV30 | TGTGCCTGGCTCCCCGGGGGGGATTTGACTGAAGCTTTCTTT | CAWLPGGDLTEAFF
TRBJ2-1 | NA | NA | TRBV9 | TGTGCCAGCAGCCCTACTAGGGGAGGCTCCTACAATGAGAAGTTCTTC | CASSPTRGGSYNEKFF
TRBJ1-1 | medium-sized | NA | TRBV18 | TGTGCCAGCTCACCGATTAATGGCGGGTTGAACACTGAAGCTTTCTTT | CASSPINGGLNTEAFF
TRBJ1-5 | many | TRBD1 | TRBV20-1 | TGCAGTGCTAATACGGGACAGGGTGAACAGCCCCAGCATTTT | CSANTGQGEQPQHF
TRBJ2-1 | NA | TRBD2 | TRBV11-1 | TGTGCCAGCAGCTTTAGCGGGAGAGAGTGGGATGAGCAGTTCTTC | CASSFSGREWDEQFF
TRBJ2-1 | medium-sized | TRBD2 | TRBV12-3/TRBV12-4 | TGTGCCAGCAGTCAGACTAGCGGGAGGTCTGAGCAGTTCTTC | CASSQTSGRSEQFF
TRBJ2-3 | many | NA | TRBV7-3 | TGTGCCAGCAGCTTAAAAAGGCGAGATACGCAGTATTTT | CASSLKRRDTQYF
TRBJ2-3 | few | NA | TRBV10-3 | TGTGACATCACCGCAGGGACTGTGACAGATACGCAGTATTTT | CDITAGTVTDTQYF
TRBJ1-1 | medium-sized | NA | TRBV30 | TGTGCCGGAGGGCACGGGTTGAACACTGAAGCTTTCTTT | CAGGHGLNTEAFF
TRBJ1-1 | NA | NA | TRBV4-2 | TGTGCCAGCAGCCCGGGAGGAGGGCGACGGGACTTCTTT | CASSPGGGRRDFF
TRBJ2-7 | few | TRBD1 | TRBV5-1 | TGCGCCAGCAGCCTCCGGACAGGGGGCGATGAGCAGTACTTC | CASSLRTGGDEQYF
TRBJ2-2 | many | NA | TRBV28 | TGTGCCAGCAGTTATGCCGACAGGAACACCGGGGAGCTGTTTTTT | CASSYADRNTGELFF
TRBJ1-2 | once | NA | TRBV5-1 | TGCGCCAGCAGCTTGGGGCAGGGAGGTTATGGCTACACCTTC | CASSLGQGGYGYTF
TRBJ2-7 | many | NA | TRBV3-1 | TGTGCCAGCAGTCGGGGTTCCTACGAGCAGTACTTC | CASSRGSYEQYF
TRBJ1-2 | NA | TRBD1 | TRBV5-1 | TGCGCCAGCAACAACCCCTTAGAGGGACAGAGATATGGCTACACCTTC | CASNNPLEGQRYGYTF
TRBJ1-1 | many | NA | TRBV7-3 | TGTGCCAGCAGCCCTCACAGGGAGAACACTGAAGCTTTCTTT | CASSPHRENTEAFF
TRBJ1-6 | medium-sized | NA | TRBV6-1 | TGTGCCAGCAGTTCAGCCCCTCCGGGGGGATGGGACTCACCCCTCCACTTT | CASSSAPPGGWDSPLHF
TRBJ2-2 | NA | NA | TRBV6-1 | TGTGCCAGCAGCAGCGAAACGAACACCGGGGAGATGTTTTTT | CASSSETNTGEMFF
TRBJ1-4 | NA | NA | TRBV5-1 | TGCGCCAGCAGCTTGAGTGAAGGTGGAAGGAATGAAAAACTGTTTTTT | CASSLSEGGRNEKLFF
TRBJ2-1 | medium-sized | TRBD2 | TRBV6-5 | TGTGCCAGCAGGGGACTAGCGGGAGGGAGCTCCTACAATGAGCAGTTCTTC | CASRGLAGGSSYNEQFF